Listed below are T cell receptor beta chains from one sample, sequenced in a study of OX40 agonist ivuxolimab in advanced cancers. Generated by immunoSEQ multiplex PCR, the TCRdb table keeps only in-frame clones and is missing some. The table has tens of thousands of clones, under 90% seen once. Sequencing used CD4+ or CD8+ T cells sorted from blood, obtained in a trial of the OX40 agonist ivuxolimab. The receptors here all came from an adult with an advanced solid tumor such as melanoma, head and neck, liver or kidney cancer. CDR3s include the opening cysteine and the closing phenylalanine or tryptophan. A D gene is named only where the DNA matches it firmly. Expanded clones get a size class; other rows say once, few or many, or leave the size out.

d_call	clone_size	v_call	j_call	cdr3_nt	cdr3_aa
TRBD2	.	TRBV4-3	TRBJ2-1	TGCGCCAGCAGCCAAGATTTCGTAGCGGGGGCTCCGTCTAGTGAGCAGTTCTTC	CASSQDFVAGAPSSEQFF
.	.	TRBV6-5	TRBJ1-5	TGTGCCAGCAGTTACTCCCGGGACACCGCCAATCAGCCCCAGCATTTT	CASSYSRDTANQPQHF
TRBD2	.	TRBV5-1	TRBJ2-7	TGCGCCAGCAGCTCCACGGGGGGACTATACGAGCAGTACTTC	CASSSTGGLYEQYF
TRBD1	few	TRBV19	TRBJ1-2	TGTGCCAGTAGCCGGGGACAGGGGGGGAATGGCTACACCTTC	CASSRGQGGNGYTF
TRBD1	.	TRBV5-1	TRBJ1-5	TGCGCCAGCAGCCGGGACAGCTTAAATCAGCCCCAGCATTTT	CASSRDSLNQPQHF
.	.	TRBV7-2	TRBJ2-7	TGTGCCAGCAGCTTAACGGGGACCTCCTACGAGCAGTACTTC	CASSLTGTSYEQYF
.	few	TRBV12-5	TRBJ1-6	TGTGCTAGTGGTTTGCAGAATTCACCCCTCCACTTT	CASGLQNSPLHF
.	.	TRBV7-2	TRBJ2-7	TGTGCCAGCAGCCGACAATACGAGCAGTACTTC	CASSRQYEQYF
TRBD2	.	TRBV13	TRBJ2-7	TGTGCCAGCAGCTTAGTGGCTAGCGGGGGCCCCCGCTCCTACGAGCAGTACTTC	CASSLVASGGPRSYEQYF
.	.	TRBV4-1	TRBJ1-2	TGCGCCAGCAGCCTGCAGAACTTCTATGGCTACACCTTC	CASSLQNFYGYTF
.	.	TRBV2	TRBJ2-5	TGTGCCAGCAGTTACCAAGAGACCCAGTACTTC	CASSYQETQYF
TRBD1	.	TRBV10-3	TRBJ2-2	TGTGCCACCAGGGACAGGGTTACCGGGGAGCTGTTTTTT	CATRDRVTGELFF
.	.	TRBV19	TRBJ1-1	TGTGCCACCCTCAGGTACGGCACTGAAGCTTTCTTT	CATLRYGTEAFF
.	.	TRBV27	TRBJ1-2	TGTGCCAGCAGTTTCCGAGCAGATCTCTATGGCTACACCTTC	CASSFRADLYGYTF
.	.	TRBV5-1	TRBJ2-5	TGCGCCAGCAGCATCGACGGGGTTGAGGAGACCCAGTACTTC	CASSIDGVEETQYF
TRBD1	once	TRBV29-1	TRBJ1-4	TGCAGCGTCTCCGGGACAGGGGGCGAAAAACTGTTTTTT	CSVSGTGGEKLFF
TRBD2	.	TRBV7-2	TRBJ2-5	TGTGCCAGCACCGTTAGCGGGGCGGAGACCCAGTACTTC	CASTVSGAETQYF
TRBD1	.	TRBV4-1	TRBJ2-5	TGCGCCAGCAGCCAATGGGGGACAGGGACTTATGAGACCCAGTACTTC	CASSQWGTGTYETQYF
.	.	TRBV6-5	TRBJ2-4	TGTGCCAGCAGTTACAGGGACGGAGCCAAAAACATTCAGTACTTC	CASSYRDGAKNIQYF
.	.	TRBV29-1	TRBJ1-6	TGCAGCGTTGGCCCAGAAACCGGGGTCAGCTCCTATAATTCACCCCTCCACTTT	CSVGPETGVSSYNSPLHF
TRBD2	.	TRBV5-1	TRBJ2-1	TGCGCCAGCAGCTCCGTCCCGGGACTAGCGGGGGGGGTTAATGAGCAGTTCTTC	CASSSVPGLAGGVNEQFF
TRBD1	once	TRBV6-5	TRBJ1-2	TGTGCCAGCAGTCGAGCAGGGGGCTATGGCTACACCTTC	CASSRAGGYGYTF
.	.	TRBV9	TRBJ1-1	TGTGCCAGCAGCGTTGGGCTGGGCGGGGGGAACACTGAAGCTTTCTTT	CASSVGLGGGNTEAFF
TRBD2	.	TRBV9	TRBJ2-7	TGTGCCAGCAGCGTAGTGTCAGCGGGGGGCGAGCAGTACTTC	CASSVVSAGGEQYF
.	.	TRBV2	TRBJ2-5	TGTGCCAGCACCGCCGGGGCGCCGGGACAGACCCAGTACTTC	CASTAGAPGQTQYF
.	.	TRBV12-5	TRBJ2-7	TGTGCTAGTGGTTTGGCCGGGGTCGAGCAGTACTTC	CASGLAGVEQYF
TRBD1	.	TRBV5-6	TRBJ1-2	TGTGCCAGCAGCACGGACAGGGGCCCTAACTATGGCTACACCTTC	CASSTDRGPNYGYTF
.	once	TRBV6-5	TRBJ2-3	TGTGCCAGCAGTTCGGACAGCACAGATACGCAGTATTTT	CASSSDSTDTQYF
.	.	TRBV19	TRBJ1-3	TGTGCCAGTAGTATAAACCGGGGCACTGGAAACACCATATATTTT	CASSINRGTGNTIYF
.	.	TRBV4-3	TRBJ2-3	TGCGCCAGCAGCAAAGGAATAGGAGGGGCCTTAGATACGCAGTATTTT	CASSKGIGGALDTQYF
TRBD1	.	TRBV18	TRBJ1-4	TGTGCCAGCTCCCCCGGACAGGAGTATGAAAAACTGTTTTTT	CASSPGQEYEKLFF
.	.	TRBV7-2	TRBJ1-2	TGTGCCAGCAGCCCGTACACCCTGGGGTATGGCTACACCTTC	CASSPYTLGYGYTF
.	few	TRBV18	TRBJ1-1	TGTGCCAGCTCACCCCGAGGTCCCACTGAAGCTTTCTTT	CASSPRGPTEAFF
TRBD2	few	TRBV7-2	TRBJ2-2	TGTGCCAGCAGCTTAGAACTAGCGGGGATCGGGGAGCTGTTTTTT	CASSLELAGIGELFF
.	.	TRBV5-1	TRBJ1-4	TGCGCCAGCAGCTTGGGGAGGACTGCAACAACTAATGAAAAACTGTTTTTT	CASSLGRTATTNEKLFF
.	.	TRBV20-1	TRBJ2-5	TGCAGTGCTAGTTCTCTGGGGGCCCAGTACTTC	CSASSLGAQYF
.	.	TRBV7-3	TRBJ1-1	TGTGCCAGCAGCGCCGGACAGCTGGTGACTGAAGCTTTCTTT	CASSAGQLVTEAFF
.	.	TRBV10-3	TRBJ1-5	TGTGCCATCAGTGAGTCGACCCAGCCCCAGCATTTT	CAISESTQPQHF
.	.	TRBV18	TRBJ1-1	TGTGCCAGCTCCCGCGACACAAGCAGATTGGGCACTGAAGCTTTCTTT	CASSRDTSRLGTEAFF
TRBD1	.	TRBV5-1	TRBJ1-2	TGCGCCAGCAGCTTGGCCGGACAGGCTTCATATGGCTACACCTTC	CASSLAGQASYGYTF
TRBD2	.	TRBV2	TRBJ2-1	TGTGCCAGTCTCCGACTAGCGACACGAGATGAGCAGTTCTTC	CASLRLATRDEQFF
.	.	TRBV5-1	TRBJ1-1	TGCGCCAGCAGCTTCGGAGGGAGTATGAACACTGAAGCTTTCTTT	CASSFGGSMNTEAFF
.	.	TRBV5-5	TRBJ2-2	TGTGCCAGCAGCACGTACCGGACGGCGAACACCGGGGAGCTGTTTTTT	CASSTYRTANTGELFF
TRBD2	.	TRBV7-2	TRBJ2-1	TGTGCCAGCAGCTCCCCAGGCCGGTGGCTAGCGGGGGCCTACAATGAGCAGTTCTTC	CASSSPGRWLAGAYNEQFF
TRBD1	few	TRBV19	TRBJ1-1	TGTGCCAGTTACCCCGACAGGGGTTCCACTGAAGCTTTCTTT	CASYPDRGSTEAFF
.	.	TRBV5-1	TRBJ2-3	TGCGCCAGCAGCCCCGGTGTGTCGAGCACAGATACGCAGTATTTT	CASSPGVSSTDTQYF
TRBD2	.	TRBV19	TRBJ2-1	TGTGCCAGTAGTATCCCCGCTAGCGGGGGATCGAATGAGCAGTTCTTC	CASSIPASGGSNEQFF
.	.	TRBV7-2	TRBJ1-6	TGTGCCAGCAGCTCCGGGACTAATAATTCACCCCTCCACTTT	CASSSGTNNSPLHF
.	.	TRBV11-3	TRBJ1-1	TGTGCCAGCAGCCCCTCAGGGGAAACTGAAGCTTTCTTT	CASSPSGETEAFF
.	.	TRBV6-1	TRBJ1-2	TGTGCCAGCAACTTAGGGGCCCTTAACTATGGCTACACCTTC	CASNLGALNYGYTF
.	once	TRBV11-1	TRBJ2-3	TGTGCCAGCAGCTTGGACAGCACAGATACGCAGTATTTT	CASSLDSTDTQYF
.	.	TRBV6-1	TRBJ1-2	TGTGCCAGCAATTTGGGGTCTGAGAACTATGGCTACACCTTC	CASNLGSENYGYTF
TRBD1	.	TRBV7-9	TRBJ2-1	TGTGCCAGCAGCCCCTGGACAGGGGTTAATGAGCAGTTCTTC	CASSPWTGVNEQFF